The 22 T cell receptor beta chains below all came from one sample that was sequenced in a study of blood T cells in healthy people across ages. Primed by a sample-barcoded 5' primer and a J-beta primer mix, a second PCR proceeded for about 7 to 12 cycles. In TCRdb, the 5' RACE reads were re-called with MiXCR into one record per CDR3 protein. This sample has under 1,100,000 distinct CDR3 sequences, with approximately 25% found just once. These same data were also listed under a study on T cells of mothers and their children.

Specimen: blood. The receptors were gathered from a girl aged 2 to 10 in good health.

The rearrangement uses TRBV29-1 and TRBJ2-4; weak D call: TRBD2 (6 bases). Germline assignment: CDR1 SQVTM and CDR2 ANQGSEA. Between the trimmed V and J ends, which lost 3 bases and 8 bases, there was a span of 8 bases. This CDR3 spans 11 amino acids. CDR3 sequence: CSVEGEDIQYF. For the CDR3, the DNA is TGCAGCGTTGAGGGGGAGGACATTCAGTACTTC. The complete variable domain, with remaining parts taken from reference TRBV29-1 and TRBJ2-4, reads SAVISQKPSRDICQRGTSLTIQCQVDSQVTMMFWYRQQPGQSLTLIATANQGSEATYESGFVIDKFPISRPNLTFSTLTVSNMSPEDSSIYLCSVEGEDIQYFGAGTRLSVL.

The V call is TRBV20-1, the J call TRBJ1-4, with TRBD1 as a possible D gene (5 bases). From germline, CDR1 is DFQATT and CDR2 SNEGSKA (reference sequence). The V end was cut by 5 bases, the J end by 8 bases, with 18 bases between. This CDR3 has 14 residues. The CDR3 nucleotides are TGCAGTGCTCCGCGTATGCGGGGGAAGGAAAAACTGTTTTTT. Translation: CSAPRMRGKEKLFF.

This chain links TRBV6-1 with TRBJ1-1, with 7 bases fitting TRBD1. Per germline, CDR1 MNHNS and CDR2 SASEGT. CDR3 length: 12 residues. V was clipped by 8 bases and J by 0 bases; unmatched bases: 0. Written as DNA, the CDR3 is TGTGCCAGCGGACAGGTGAACACTGAAGCTTTCTTT. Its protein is CASGQVNTEAFF.

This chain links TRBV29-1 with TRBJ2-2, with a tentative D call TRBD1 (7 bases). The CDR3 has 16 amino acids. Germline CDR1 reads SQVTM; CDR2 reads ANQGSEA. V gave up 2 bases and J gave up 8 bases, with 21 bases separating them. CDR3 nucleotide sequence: TGCAGCGTTGAATTTGGCGGGACAGCCCCCATAGGGGAGCTGTTTTTT. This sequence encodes CSVEFGGTAPIGELFF.

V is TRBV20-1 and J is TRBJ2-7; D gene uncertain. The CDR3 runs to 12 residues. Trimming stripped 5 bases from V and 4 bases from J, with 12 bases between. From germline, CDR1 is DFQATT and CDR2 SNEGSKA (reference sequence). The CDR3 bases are TGCAGTGCTCCACATGGAAATTACGAGCAGTACTTC. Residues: CSAPHGNYEQYF.

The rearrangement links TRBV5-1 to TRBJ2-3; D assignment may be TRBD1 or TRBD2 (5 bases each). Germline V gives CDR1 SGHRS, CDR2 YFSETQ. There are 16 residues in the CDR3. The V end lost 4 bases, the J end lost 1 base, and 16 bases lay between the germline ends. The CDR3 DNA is TGCGCCAGCAGCCGCCGGGGACCGATGGGCACAGATACGCAGTATTTT. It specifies CASSRRGPMGTDTQYF.

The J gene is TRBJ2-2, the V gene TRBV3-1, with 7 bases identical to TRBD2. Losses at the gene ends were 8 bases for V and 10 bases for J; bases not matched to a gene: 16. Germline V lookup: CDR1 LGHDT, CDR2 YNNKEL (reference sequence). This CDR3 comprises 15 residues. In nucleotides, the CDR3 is TGTGCCAGCGCCCTACCGGGGGGTACGGTGTTGGAGCTGTTTTTT. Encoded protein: CASALPGGTVLELFF.

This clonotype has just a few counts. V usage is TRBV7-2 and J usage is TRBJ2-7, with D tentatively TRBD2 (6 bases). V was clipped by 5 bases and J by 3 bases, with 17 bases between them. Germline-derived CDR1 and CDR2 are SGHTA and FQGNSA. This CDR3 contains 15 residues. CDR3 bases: TGTGCCAGCAGCCTTCATGGGGGGTCCCACTACGAGCAGTACTTC. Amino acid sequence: CASSLHGGSHYEQYF.

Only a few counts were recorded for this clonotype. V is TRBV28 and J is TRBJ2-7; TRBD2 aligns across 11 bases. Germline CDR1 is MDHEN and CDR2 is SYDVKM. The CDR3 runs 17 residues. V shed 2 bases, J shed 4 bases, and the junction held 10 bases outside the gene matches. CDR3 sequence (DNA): TGTGCCAGCAGTTTAGGTCCGGGGACTAGCGGATTTTACGAGCAGTACTTC. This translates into CASSLGPGTSGFYEQYF. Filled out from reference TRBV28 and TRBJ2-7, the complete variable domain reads DVKVTQSSRYLVKRTGEKVFLECVQDMDHENMFWYRQDPGLGLRLIYFSYDVKMKEKGDIPEGYSVSREKKERFSLILESASTNQTSMYLCASSLGPGTSGFYEQYFGPGTRLTVT.

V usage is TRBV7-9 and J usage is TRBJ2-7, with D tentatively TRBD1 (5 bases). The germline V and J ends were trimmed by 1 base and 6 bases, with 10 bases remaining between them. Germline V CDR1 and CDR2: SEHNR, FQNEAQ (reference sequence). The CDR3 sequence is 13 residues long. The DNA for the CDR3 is TGTGCCAGCAGCTTAGTTAGTGGGGCCGAGCAGTACTTC. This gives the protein CASSLVSGAEQYF.

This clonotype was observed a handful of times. CDR3 nucleotides: TGTGCCAGCAGTCTTTTAGAGCAGTTCTTC. It translates to CASSLLEQFF. The chain combines TRBV2 with TRBJ2-1, with D hard to call. V lost 5 bases and J lost 10, with 6 bases in between. This CDR3 has 10 amino acids. The germline gives CDR1 SNHLY, CDR2 FYNNEI.

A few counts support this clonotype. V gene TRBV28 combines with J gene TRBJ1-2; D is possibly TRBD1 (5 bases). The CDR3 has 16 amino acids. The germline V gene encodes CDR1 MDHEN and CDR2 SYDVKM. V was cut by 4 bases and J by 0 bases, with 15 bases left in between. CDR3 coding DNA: TGTGCCAGCAGTTCGGCAGGGCTGATAGCTAACTATGGCTACACCTTC. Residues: CASSSAGLIANYGYTF.

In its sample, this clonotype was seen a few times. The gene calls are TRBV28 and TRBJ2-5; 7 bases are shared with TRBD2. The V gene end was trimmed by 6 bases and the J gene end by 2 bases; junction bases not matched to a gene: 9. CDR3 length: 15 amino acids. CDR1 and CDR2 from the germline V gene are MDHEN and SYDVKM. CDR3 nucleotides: TGTGCCAGCAGACAACTGCCTAGCGGTCAAGAGACCCAGTACTTC. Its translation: CASRQLPSGQETQYF.

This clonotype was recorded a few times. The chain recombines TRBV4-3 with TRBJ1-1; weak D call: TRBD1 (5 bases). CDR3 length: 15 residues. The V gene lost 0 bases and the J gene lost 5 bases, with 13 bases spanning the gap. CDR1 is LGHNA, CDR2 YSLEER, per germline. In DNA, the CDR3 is TGCGCCAGCAGCCAAGAACCCCAGGGAGGGACTGAAGCTTTCTTT. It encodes CASSQEPQGGTEAFF.

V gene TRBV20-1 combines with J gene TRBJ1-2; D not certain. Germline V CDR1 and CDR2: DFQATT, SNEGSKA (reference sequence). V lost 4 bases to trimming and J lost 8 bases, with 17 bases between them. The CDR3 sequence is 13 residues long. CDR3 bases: TGCAGTGCTAATTCGGCAGATCTAGAAGGCTACACCTTC. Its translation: CSANSADLEGYTF.

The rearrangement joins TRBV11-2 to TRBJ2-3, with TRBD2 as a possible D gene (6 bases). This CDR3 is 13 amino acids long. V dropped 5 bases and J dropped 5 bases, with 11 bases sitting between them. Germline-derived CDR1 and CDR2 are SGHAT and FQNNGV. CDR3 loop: CASSPPAGDTQYF. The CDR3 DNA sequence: TGTGCCAGCAGCCCCCCAGCGGGAGATACGCAGTATTTT.

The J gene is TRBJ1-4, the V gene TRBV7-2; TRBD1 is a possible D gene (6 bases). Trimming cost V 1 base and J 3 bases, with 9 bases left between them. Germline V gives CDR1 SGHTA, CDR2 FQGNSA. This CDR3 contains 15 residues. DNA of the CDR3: TGTGCCAGCAGCTTAGGGACAGCCCCTAATGAAAAACTGTTTTTT. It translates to CASSLGTAPNEKLFF.

The CDR3 here is CSAQGQGRQWETQYF. CDR3 nucleotides: TGCAGTGCTCAAGGACAGGGACGGCAGTGGGAGACCCAGTACTTC. V usage is TRBV20-1 and J usage is TRBJ2-1; TRBD1 matches 8 bases. The J call is in doubt because the DNA end fits TRBJ2-5 better. Germline values: CDR1 DFQATT, CDR2 SNEGSKA (reference sequence). This CDR3 comprises 15 residues.

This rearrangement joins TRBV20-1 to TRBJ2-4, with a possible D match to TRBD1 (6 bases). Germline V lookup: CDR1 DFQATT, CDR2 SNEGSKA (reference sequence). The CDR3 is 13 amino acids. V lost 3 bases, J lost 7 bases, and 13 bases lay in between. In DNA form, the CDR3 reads TGCAGTGCTAGGGGTACAGGGAGTAACATTCAGTACTTC. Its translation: CSARGTGSNIQYF.

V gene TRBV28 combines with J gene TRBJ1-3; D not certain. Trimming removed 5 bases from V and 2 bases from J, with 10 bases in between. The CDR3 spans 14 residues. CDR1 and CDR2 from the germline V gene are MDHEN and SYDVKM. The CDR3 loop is CASSLPGTGNTIYF. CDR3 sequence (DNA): TGTGCCAGCAGTCTCCCCGGAACTGGAAACACCATATATTTT.

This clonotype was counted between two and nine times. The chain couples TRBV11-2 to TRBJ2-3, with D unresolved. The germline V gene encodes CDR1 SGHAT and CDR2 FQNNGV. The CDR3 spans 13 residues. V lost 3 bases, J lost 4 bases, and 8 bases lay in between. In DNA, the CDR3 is TGTGCCAGCAGCTTCGACACACCAGATACGCAGTATTTT. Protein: CASSFDTPDTQYF.

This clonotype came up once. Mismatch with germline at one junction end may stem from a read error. CDR3 in amino acids: CAGSQDPGLAGPDTQYF. The CDR3 region has the DNA TGTGCCGGCAGCCAAGATCCTGGACTAGCGGGTCCCGATACGCAGTATTTT. This chain connects TRBV3-1 to TRBJ2-3, with TRBD2 matching over 11 bases. The CDR3 is 17 amino acids. Germline CDR1 LGHDT, CDR2 YNNKEL (reference sequence).